A single sample gave rise to the 32 T cell receptor beta chains below, sequenced in a study of HIV-infected patients and healthy controls. TCRdb redid the calling of the 5' RACE reads with MiXCR, one entry per CDR3 protein. The sample shows approximately 67,000 distinct CDR3 sequences, around 16% of them seen only once. Sequenced material: CD4+ T cells from blood. The receptors were gathered from a human donor in good health.

This clonotype was counted a few times. CDR3 loop: CASSLGTRTGYSNQPQHF. The CDR3 nucleotides read TGTGCCAGCAGCTTAGGCACTCGGACGGGATATAGCAATCAGCCCCAGCATTTT. The chain employs TRBV7-9 and TRBJ1-5; the D is unclear. CDR3 length: 18 residues. Germline CDR1 SEHNR, CDR2 FQNEAQ (reference sequence). The V end lost 1 base, the J end lost 0 bases, and 16 bases lay between the germline ends.

This clonotype has a count of ten or more. The rearrangement links TRBV28 to TRBJ1-6; D remains ambiguous. Germline-derived CDR1 and CDR2 are MDHEN and SYDVKM. Trimming pared 5 bases from V and 2 bases from J, leaving 4 bases between. The CDR3 is 13 amino acids. The CDR3 DNA reads TGTGCCAGCAGTCTACCCTATAATTCACCCCTCCACTTT. It translates to CASSLPYNSPLHF.

This clonotype was observed many times. The V gene is TRBV5-6, the J gene TRBJ1-4; TRBD1 might be the D (6 bases). CDR1 is SGHDT and CDR2 is YYEEEE in the germline V gene. The V end was cut by 2 bases, the J end by 6 bases, with 11 bases between. The CDR3 sequence is 14 residues long. This CDR3 reads CASSFGGLHEKLFF. CDR3 coding DNA: TGTGCCAGCAGCTTTGGGGGCCTTCATGAAAAACTGTTTTTT.

This clonotype was seen ten or more times. The chain has TRBV14 and TRBJ2-2, with D perhaps matching TRBD1 (6 bases). The germline CDR1 and CDR2 sequences are SGHDN and FVKESK. There are 18 residues in the CDR3. V shed 1 base and J shed 6 bases, with 21 bases lying between them. The CDR3 region is CASSQAGSHTGLPGELFF. The CDR3 region has the DNA TGTGCCAGCAGCCAAGCCGGATCCCACACAGGGCTTCCCGGGGAGCTGTTTTTT.

This chain links TRBV11-2 with TRBJ2-5; 7 bases map to TRBD1. Germline V gene lookup returns CDR1 SGHAT and CDR2 FQNNGV. The J segment lost 4 bases and the V segment lost 4 bases, leaving 6 bases of the junction unmatched. This CDR3 contains 14 residues. Here the CDR3 reads CASSSGTVIETQYF. The CDR3 DNA is TGTGCCAGCAGCTCCGGGACAGTTATAGAGACCCAGTACTTC.

This clonotype was seen ten or more times. The chain has TRBV7-2 and TRBJ2-3; no clear D. V dropped 3 bases and J dropped 0 bases, with 1 base sitting between them. The CDR3 extends over 12 amino acids. The germline V gene has CDR1 SGHTA and CDR2 FQGNSA. The DNA of the CDR3 is TGTGCCAGCAGCTTTAGCACAGATACGCAGTATTTT. It specifies CASSFSTDTQYF.

This clonotype was seen at least ten times. The chain carries TRBV11-2 and TRBJ1-1; D unresolved. Germline CDR1 and CDR2: SGHAT and FQNNGV. Trimming pared 1 base from V and 8 bases from J, leaving 11 bases between. This CDR3 is 13 amino acids long. This CDR3 is CASSLVTSREAFF. For the CDR3, the DNA is TGTGCCAGCAGCTTAGTAACCTCCAGAGAAGCTTTCTTT.

This clonotype appeared many times. V is TRBV3-1 and J is TRBJ2-7, with 13 bases identical to TRBD2. Germline loops: CDR1 LGHDT, CDR2 YNNKEL (reference sequence). The CDR3 loop spans 13 amino acids. The V and J ends lost 4 bases and 12 bases, in that order; junction bases with no gene match: 6. CDR3 sequence: CASSPGLAGVRYF. CDR3 DNA sequence: TGTGCCAGCAGCCCCGGACTAGCGGGAGTGCGGTACTTC.

The V call is TRBV28, the J call TRBJ2-3; no firm D call. The germline V and J ends were trimmed by 8 bases and 4 bases, with 10 bases remaining between them. CDR1 and CDR2 (germline): MDHEN, SYDVKM. The CDR3 sequence is 12 residues long. CDR3 loop: CASALRADTQYF. CDR3 bases: TGTGCCAGCGCGCTTAGGGCAGATACGCAGTATTTT.

This clonotype has more than one count but fewer than ten. V is TRBV7-6 and J is TRBJ2-2; TRBD1 agrees at 9 bases. The junction had 10 bases not matched to a gene; V was cut back by 8 bases and J by 3 bases. CDR3 length: 16 residues. In germline, CDR1 is SGHVS, CDR2 FNYEAQ. CDR3 residues: CASSPAGTGYTGELFF. The CDR3 DNA reads as TGTGCCAGCTCGCCGGCCGGGACAGGGTACACCGGGGAGCTGTTTTTT.

The rearrangement uses TRBV10-3 and TRBJ2-7; 9 nucleotides match TRBD1. J gave up 4 bases and V 10 bases, and 2 bases lay outside the gene matches. CDR3 length equals 11 residues. Per germline, CDR1 ENHRY and CDR2 SYGVKD. CDR3 in DNA: TGTGCCACCGGGACAGGGTACGAGCAGTACTTC. Encoded protein: CATGTGYEQYF.

This chain links TRBV20-1 with TRBJ2-3, with 8 bases lining up with TRBD2. Germline CDR1 DFQATT, CDR2 SNEGSKA (reference sequence). V lost 1 base, J lost 1 base, and 4 bases stayed unmatched. The CDR3 is 15 amino acids. CDR3 amino acids: CSARASGGGTDTQYF. The CDR3 nucleotides read TGCAGTGCTAGAGCGAGCGGGGGAGGCACAGATACGCAGTATTTT.

This clonotype was observed a few times. The chain has TRBV18 and TRBJ1-1; 7 bases align to TRBD1. The CDR3 consists of 13 residues. V trimming: 3 bases; J trimming: 6 bases; junction bases outside the gene matches: 4. Germline V gene sequence: CDR1 KGHSH, CDR2 LQKENI. Written as DNA, the CDR3 is TGTGCCAGCTCACCTCAGGGGGGGGCTGAAGCTTTCTTT. Translation: CASSPQGGAEAFF.

The J gene is TRBJ2-7, the V gene TRBV6-5; 8 nucleotides line up with TRBD1. The CDR3 extends over 15 amino acids. CDR1 and CDR2 (germline): MNHEY, SVGAGI. Trimming took 6 bases from V and 0 from J; bases not matched to a gene: 7. CDR3 sequence: CASRRDGTGSYEQYF. The DNA of the CDR3 is TGTGCCAGCAGGAGAGACGGGACAGGCTCCTACGAGCAGTACTTC.

This clonotype was seen repeatedly, ten times or more. The chain employs TRBV6-2 or TRBV6-3 and TRBJ2-3; TRBD2 matches at 9 bases. This CDR3 comprises 15 residues. Germline V gene data show CDR1 as MNHEY and CDR2 as SVGEGT. V was pared by 6 bases and J by 1 base, with 5 bases of the junction left unmatched. In DNA form, the CDR3 reads TGTGCCAGCAGCCTAGCGGGACTAGGCACAGATACGCAGTATTTT. It specifies CASSLAGLGTDTQYF.

This clonotype has ten or more counts. The V call is TRBV6-2 or TRBV6-3, the J call TRBJ2-3; weak D call: TRBD2 (6 bases). The ends were cut back, 6 bases at V and 2 bases at J, with 21 bases in the middle. The germline V gene has CDR1 MNHEY and CDR2 SVGEGT. This CDR3 region has 17 residues. The CDR3 loop is CASSAPPGVRLTDTQYF. The CDR3 DNA reads as TGTGCCAGCAGCGCGCCTCCGGGGGTGAGGCTCACAGATACGCAGTATTTT.

This clonotype was picked up many times. V gene TRBV12-3 or TRBV12-4 combines with J gene TRBJ1-1; TRBD1 might be the D (6 bases). V was trimmed by 1 base and J by 0 bases, leaving 9 bases between them. The CDR3 sequence is 15 residues long. The CDR3 sequence: CASSLEGTLNTEAFF. For the CDR3, the DNA is TGTGCCAGCAGTTTAGAGGGGACACTGAACACTGAAGCTTTCTTT.

The chain combines TRBV20-1 with TRBJ2-7, with D possibly TRBD1 on 6 matching bases. Germline V gene lookup returns CDR1 DFQATT and CDR2 SNEGSKA (reference sequence). The CDR3 runs to 14 residues. Trimming removed 3 bases at V and 4 bases at J, with 16 bases between. CDR3 residues: CSASISGVVYEQYF. The CDR3 bases are TGCAGTGCTAGTATCTCAGGGGTAGTGTACGAGCAGTACTTC.

Many counts were recorded for this clonotype. This chain uses TRBV12-3 or TRBV12-4 with TRBJ2-5, with TRBD1 identical over 9 bases. The CDR3 length is 14 residues. Trimming at V came to 5 bases and at J to 1 base, leaving 2 bases not matched to a gene. The CDR3 nucleotides read TGTGCCAGCAGTGCGGGACAGGGCCAAGAGACCCAGTACTTC. Its protein product is CASSAGQGQETQYF.

Ten or more counts support this clonotype. This sequence joins TRBV3-1 and TRBJ1-1; D is unclear. Trimming shortened V by 1 base and J by 6 bases, and 9 bases separated the two germline ends. This CDR3 contains 13 residues. From germline, CDR1 is LGHDT and CDR2 YNNKEL (reference sequence). CDR3 loop: CASSQAGIAEAFF. CDR3 DNA: TGTGCCAGCAGCCAAGCGGGGATTGCTGAAGCTTTCTTT.

This clonotype was observed a handful of times. DNA for the CDR3: TGCAGTGCTAGTACCTCTTCTGGGGCCAACGTCCTGACTTTC. This codes for CSASTSSGANVLTF. The chain carries TRBV20-1 and TRBJ2-6; D uncertain. The CDR3 contains 14 residues. Trimming shortened V by 3 bases and J by 1 base, and 7 bases separated the two germline ends. Germline V lookup: CDR1 DFQATT, CDR2 SNEGSKA (reference sequence).

This clonotype has ten or more counts. The chain carries TRBV6-2 or TRBV6-3 and TRBJ1-1; 10 positions agree with TRBD1. Germline V gene lookup returns CDR1 MNHEY and CDR2 SVGEGT. CDR3 length: 15 residues. V lost 0 bases, J lost 5 bases, and 3 bases stayed unmatched. CDR3 sequence (DNA): TGTGCCAGCAGTTACTCGGGACAGGGGAGGACTGAAGCTTTCTTT. Its translation is CASSYSGQGRTEAFF.

The chain recombines TRBV2 with TRBJ2-3, with 9 bases that match TRBD1. Germline V gene lookup returns CDR1 SNHLY and CDR2 FYNNEI. V shed 6 bases and J 5 bases; nucleotides not matched to a gene: 9. The CDR3 consists of 15 residues. The CDR3 spells CASRARTGEGDTQYF. As DNA, the CDR3 is TGTGCCAGCAGAGCCCGGACAGGGGAGGGAGATACGCAGTATTTT.

This clonotype showed up just a few times. The chain joins TRBV5-5 to TRBJ1-2; possible D gene TRBD1, 5 bases. Germline V gives CDR1 SGHKS, CDR2 YYEKEE (reference sequence). The CDR3 covers 16 residues. Trimming left V 0 bases short and J 2 bases short, with 14 bases between. The CDR3 spells CASSLALLQANYGYTF. Here the CDR3 DNA reads TGTGCCAGCAGCTTGGCCCTCTTACAGGCAAACTATGGCTACACCTTC.

The chain has TRBV7-2 and TRBJ2-3; D tentatively reads TRBD1 or TRBD2 (6 bases each). V was shortened by 3 bases and J by 10 bases, with 29 bases between the two germline ends. The CDR3 sequence is 18 residues long. Germline V gene sequence: CDR1 SGHTA, CDR2 FQGNSA. CDR3 in amino acids: CASSFSAPSSGAGVAQYF. The CDR3 bases are TGTGCCAGCAGCTTTAGCGCGCCCTCGTCGGGGGCCGGGGTTGCGCAGTATTTT. The whole variable domain, remainder taken from reference TRBV7-2 and TRBJ2-3, is GAGVSQSPSNKVTEKGKDVELRCDPISGHTALYWYRQSLGQGLEFLIYFQGNSAPDKSGLPSDRFSAERTGGSVSTLTIQRTQQEDSAVYLCASSFSAPSSGAGVAQYFGPGTRLTVL.

This clonotype was recorded at least ten times. The chain is built from TRBV10-3 and TRBJ2-5; no reliable D call. Trimming removed 0 bases from V and 4 bases from J, with 9 bases in between. The germline gives CDR1 ENHRY, CDR2 SYGVKD. This CDR3 region has 14 residues. The CDR3 sequence is CAISESNGRETQYF. For the CDR3, the DNA is TGTGCCATCAGTGAGTCGAACGGCCGAGAGACCCAGTACTTC.

Only a few counts were recorded for this clonotype. The chain carries TRBV5-4 and TRBJ2-7; the D is unclear. V dropped 0 bases and J dropped 0 bases, with 7 bases sitting between them. CDR3 length: 14 amino acids. Per the germline V gene, CDR1 is SGHNT and CDR2 is YYREEE (reference sequence). CDR3 sequence reads: CASSLAGPSYEQYF. CDR3 DNA: TGTGCCAGCAGCTTGGCAGGCCCCTCCTACGAGCAGTACTTC.

This clonotype was counted a few times. This chain joins TRBV19 and TRBJ2-7; weak D call: TRBD2 (6 bases). The ends were cut back, 4 bases at V and 1 base at J, with 14 bases in the middle. Germline V gives CDR1 LNHDA, CDR2 SQIVND (reference sequence). The CDR3 runs 15 residues. The CDR3 sequence is CASSTPGTRSYEQYF. In DNA form, the CDR3 reads TGTGCCAGTAGTACCCCCGGGACTCGTTCCTACGAGCAGTACTTC.

This clonotype was observed at least ten times. The chain couples TRBV4-3 to TRBJ2-5; D may be TRBD2 (5 bases). Trimming left V 0 bases short and J 6 bases short, with 14 bases between. From germline, CDR1 is LGHNA and CDR2 YSLEER. The CDR3 has 15 residues. CDR3 coding DNA: TGCGCCAGCAGCCAAGATTATCCGGGGATGAAGACCCAGTACTTC. Its translation is CASSQDYPGMKTQYF.

This clonotype was seen at least ten times. The V and J genes are TRBV6-6 and TRBJ1-1; tentatively, D is TRBD1 (5 bases). CDR1 MNHNY and CDR2 SVGAGI come from the germline V gene (reference sequence). The CDR3 consists of 11 residues. Trimming took 4 bases from V and 8 from J, leaving 8 bases between them. Here the CDR3 DNA reads TGTGCCAGCAGTTGGGACTTGGAAGCTTTCTTT. Protein product: CASSWDLEAFF.

This clonotype was detected only a few times. CDR3: CSARDFILSPSGGPSYEQYF. CDR3 nucleotides: TGCAGTGCTAGAGATTTTATTTTAAGCCCTTCGGGAGGCCCCTCCTACGAGCAGTACTTC. This chain joins TRBV20-1 and TRBJ2-7; TRBD2 agrees at 7 bases. Germline CDR1 and CDR2: DFQATT and SNEGSKA (reference sequence). J lost 0 bases, V lost 0 bases, and 20 bases had no gene match. The CDR3 is made up of 20 amino acids.

The chain joins TRBV7-9 to TRBJ2-4, with TRBD1 matching 9 bases. J gave up 6 bases and V 4 bases, and 4 bases lay outside the gene matches. Germline assignment: CDR1 SEHNR and CDR2 FQNEAQ (reference sequence). There are 14 residues in the CDR3. The CDR3 sequence is CASSSTGGVNIQYF. In DNA, the CDR3 is TGTGCCAGCAGCTCTACAGGGGGCGTAAACATTCAGTACTTC.